This T cell receptor (beta chain) was recovered during a study of T cells in narcolepsy (dated by TCRdb to 2017 to 2018). As for the study more broadly: Patients with narcolepsy type 1 or type 2 (NT1, NT2) were enrolled in the study together with healthy control donors. To look for autoreactive T cells in narcolepsy patients that target self-antigens of hypocretin neurons (hypocretin, TRIB2), the study used TCR Vbeta sequencing to follow clonotypes in blood and CSF. The research as a whole found: According to the report, autoreactive clonotypes were detected serially in the blood of the same patients and of different patients, but not in healthy controls. Numbers of sequenced blood memory CD4+ clonotypes were comparable, with averages of some 40,000 in patients and some 30,000 in controls. No sequences matching autoreactive T cell clones were present in some of the blood memory CD4+ repertoires from patients and controls. Plots comparing CSF and blood CD4+ T cell clonotypes from the same patient highlighted HCRT-specific and TRIB2-specific autoreactive clonotypes.

The V end loses 4 bases and the J end loses 0 bases, and a stretch of 7 bases separates them. CDR1 is given as SGHTA and CDR2 as FQGNSA, both from the germline V gene. Including cysteine and phenylalanine, the CDR3 has 13 amino acids. The entry retains the CDR3 DNA only, 39 bases that are in frame from base 1. The protocol used for the library was the immunoSEQ multiplex PCR assay. TCRdb carries this immuneACCESS record with in-frame sequences only. Its versions omit some clonotypes, under half of them owing to an unresolved V gene in the studies checked, with the rest unexplained. The sample table holds about 30,000 clones, of which around 79% were seen once. In total, the top ten clones hold around 0.96% of the sample. Note on this clone: Its antigen remains undetermined. Per-nucleotide qualities are absent, and no much larger clonotype sits a single base away.

For TCR Vbeta sequencing, memory CD4+ T cells were sorted ex vivo from the peripheral blood of narcolepsy patients and healthy controls. The origin of this receptor is a human donor with narcolepsy. Rearrangement joined TRBV7-2 to TRBJ2-7, with no D gene named confidently. Material for sequencing was CD45RA- memory CD4+ T cells from PBMCs. The cell subset or site label, as the study defines it: memory T cells sorted ex vivo from peripheral blood. The DNA is TGTGCCAGCAGCTCCCTTCCCTCCTACGAGCAGTACTTC. Protein translation: CASSSLPSYEQYF.